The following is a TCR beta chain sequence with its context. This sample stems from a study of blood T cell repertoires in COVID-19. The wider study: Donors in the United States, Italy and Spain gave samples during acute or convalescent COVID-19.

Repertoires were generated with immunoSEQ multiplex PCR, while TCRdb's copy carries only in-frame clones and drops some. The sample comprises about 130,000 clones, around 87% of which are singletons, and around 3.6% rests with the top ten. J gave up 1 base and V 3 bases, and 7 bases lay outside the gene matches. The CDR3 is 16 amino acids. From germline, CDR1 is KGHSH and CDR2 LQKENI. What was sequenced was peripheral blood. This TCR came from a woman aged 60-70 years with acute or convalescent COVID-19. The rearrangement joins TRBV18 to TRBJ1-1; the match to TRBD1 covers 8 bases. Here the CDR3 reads CASSPSLGQGNTEAFF. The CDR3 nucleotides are TGTGCCAGCTCACCCTCATTAGGACAGGGGAACACTGAAGCTTTCTTT.